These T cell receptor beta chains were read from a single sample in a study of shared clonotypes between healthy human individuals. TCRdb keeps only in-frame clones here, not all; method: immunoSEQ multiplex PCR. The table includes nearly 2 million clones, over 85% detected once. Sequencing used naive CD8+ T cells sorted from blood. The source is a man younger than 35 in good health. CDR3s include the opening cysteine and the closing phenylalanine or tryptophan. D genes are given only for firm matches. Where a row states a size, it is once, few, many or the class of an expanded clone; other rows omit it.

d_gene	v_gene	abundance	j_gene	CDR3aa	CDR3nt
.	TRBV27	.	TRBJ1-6	CASSSYGTPLHF	TGTGCCAGCAGCAGTTATGGTACACCCCTCCACTTT
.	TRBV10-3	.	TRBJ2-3	CAIGADTVQDTQYF	TGTGCCATCGGCGCGGACACGGTTCAAGATACGCAGTATTTT
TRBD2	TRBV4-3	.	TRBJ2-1	CASSQDGSGSSYNEQFF	TGCGCCAGCAGCCAAGATGGTAGCGGGAGCTCCTACAATGAGCAGTTCTTC
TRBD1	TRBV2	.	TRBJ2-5	CASSENPGQGGQETQYF	TGTGCCAGCAGTGAAAACCCGGGACAGGGGGGCCAAGAGACCCAGTACTTC
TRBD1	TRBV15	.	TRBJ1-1	CATSSGDRGRSEAFF	TGTGCCACCAGCAGTGGAGACAGGGGGCGGAGTGAAGCTTTCTTT
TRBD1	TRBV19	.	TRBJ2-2	CASHLTGGLGELFF	TGTGCCAGCCACCTGACAGGGGGGCTCGGGGAGCTGTTTTTT
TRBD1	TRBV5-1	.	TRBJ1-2	CASSWTGDYGYTF	TGCGCCAGCAGCTGGACAGGGGACTATGGCTACACCTTC
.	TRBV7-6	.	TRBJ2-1	CASSAGLYNEQFF	TGTGCCAGCAGCGCGGGCCTATACAATGAGCAGTTCTTC
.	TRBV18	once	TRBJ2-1	CASSLSDPIDNEQFF	TGTGCCAGCTCACTTTCGGACCCGATAGACAATGAGCAGTTCTTC
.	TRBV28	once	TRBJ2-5	CASSPHAGGQETQYF	TGTGCCAGCAGTCCCCACGCCGGAGGGCAAGAGACCCAGTACTTC
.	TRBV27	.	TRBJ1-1	CASSLSAGEGYAEAFF	TGTGCCAGCAGTTTATCGGCAGGGGAAGGGTACGCTGAAGCTTTCTTT
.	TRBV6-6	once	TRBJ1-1	CASTHIDRNTEAFF	TGTGCCAGCACCCATATAGACCGGAACACTGAAGCTTTCTTT
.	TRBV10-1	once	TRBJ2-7	CASSRRTDTYEQYF	TGCGCCAGCAGTCGACGGACTGATACCTACGAGCAGTACTTC
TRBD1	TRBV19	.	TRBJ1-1	CASSIGAGTGEAFF	TGTGCCAGTAGTATAGGAGCCGGGACAGGTGAAGCTTTCTTT
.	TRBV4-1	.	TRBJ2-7	CASSQDRPGDYEQYF	TGCGCCAGCAGCCAAGATCGTCCAGGGGATTACGAGCAGTACTTC
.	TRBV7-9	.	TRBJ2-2	CASSLLGQGNTGELFF	TGTGCCAGCAGCTTACTGGGCCAGGGGAACACCGGGGAGCTGTTTTTT
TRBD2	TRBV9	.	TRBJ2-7	CASSVAGLAGDEQYF	TGTGCCAGCAGCGTAGCGGGGCTAGCGGGGGACGAGCAGTACTTC
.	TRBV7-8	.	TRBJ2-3	CASGWAGNTDTQYF	TGTGCCAGTGGGTGGGCAGGGAACACAGATACGCAGTATTTT
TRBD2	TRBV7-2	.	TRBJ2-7	CASSLIAGDEQYF	TGTGCCAGCAGTCTTATAGCGGGAGACGAGCAGTACTTC
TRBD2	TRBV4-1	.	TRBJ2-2	CASSQDPILAGATGELFF	TGCGCCAGCAGCCAAGATCCCATTCTAGCGGGCGCCACCGGGGAGCTGTTTTTT
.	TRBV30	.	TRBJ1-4	CAWSQGTNEKLFF	TGTGCCTGGAGTCAAGGGACTAATGAAAAACTGTTTTTT
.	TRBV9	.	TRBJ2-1	CASSALNEQFF	TGTGCCAGCAGCGCGTTGAATGAGCAGTTCTTC